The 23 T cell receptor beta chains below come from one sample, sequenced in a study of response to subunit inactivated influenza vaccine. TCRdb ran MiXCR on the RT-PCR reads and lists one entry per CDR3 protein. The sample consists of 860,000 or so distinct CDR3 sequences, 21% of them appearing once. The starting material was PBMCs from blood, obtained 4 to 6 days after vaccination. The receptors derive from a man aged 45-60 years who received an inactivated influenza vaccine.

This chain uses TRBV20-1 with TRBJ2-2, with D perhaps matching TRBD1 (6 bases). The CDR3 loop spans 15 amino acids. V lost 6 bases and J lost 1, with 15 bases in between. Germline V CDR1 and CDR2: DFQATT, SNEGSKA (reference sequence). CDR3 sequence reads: CSARLGQKNTGELFF. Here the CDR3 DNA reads TGCAGTGCCAGGCTAGGACAGAAGAACACCGGGGAGCTGTTTTTT.

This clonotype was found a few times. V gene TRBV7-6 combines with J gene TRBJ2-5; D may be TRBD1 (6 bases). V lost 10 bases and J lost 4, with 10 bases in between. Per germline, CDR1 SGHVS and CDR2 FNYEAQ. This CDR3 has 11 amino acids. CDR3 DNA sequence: TGTGCCACGGCACAGGGAGAGACCCAGTACTTC. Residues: CATAQGETQYF.

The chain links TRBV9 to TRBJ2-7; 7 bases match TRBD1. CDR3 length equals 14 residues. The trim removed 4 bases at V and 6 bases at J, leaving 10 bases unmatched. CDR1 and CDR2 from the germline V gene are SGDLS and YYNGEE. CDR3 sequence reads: CASSRDRKVVEQYF. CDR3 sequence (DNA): TGTGCCAGCAGCAGGGACAGAAAGGTAGTCGAGCAGTACTTC.

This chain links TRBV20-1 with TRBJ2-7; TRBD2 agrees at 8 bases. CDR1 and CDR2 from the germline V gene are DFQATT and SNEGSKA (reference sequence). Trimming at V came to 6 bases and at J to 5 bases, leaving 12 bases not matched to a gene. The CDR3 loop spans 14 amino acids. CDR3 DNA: TGCAGTGCCAAGGGGGTAGCGGGGAGGAACGAGCAGTACTTC. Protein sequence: CSAKGVAGRNEQYF.

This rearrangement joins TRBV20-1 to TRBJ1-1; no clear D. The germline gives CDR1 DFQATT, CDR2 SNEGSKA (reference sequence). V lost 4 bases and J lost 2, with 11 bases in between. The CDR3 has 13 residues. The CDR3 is CSANRQYNTEAFF. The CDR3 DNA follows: TGCAGTGCTAATCGGCAGTATAACACTGAAGCTTTCTTT.

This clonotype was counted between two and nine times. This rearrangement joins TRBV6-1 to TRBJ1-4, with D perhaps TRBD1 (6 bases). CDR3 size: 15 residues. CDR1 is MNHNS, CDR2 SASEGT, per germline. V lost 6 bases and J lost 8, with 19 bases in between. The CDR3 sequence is CASSPSPGVEEKLFF. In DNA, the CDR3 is TGTGCCAGCAGCCCCTCCCCAGGGGTTGAAGAAAAACTGTTTTTT.

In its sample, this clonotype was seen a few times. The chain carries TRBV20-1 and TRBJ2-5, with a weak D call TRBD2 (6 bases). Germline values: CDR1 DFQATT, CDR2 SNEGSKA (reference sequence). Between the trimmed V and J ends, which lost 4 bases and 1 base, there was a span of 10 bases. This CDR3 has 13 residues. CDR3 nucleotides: TGCAGTGCTACTTCTAGCGCCCAAGAGACCCAGTACTTC. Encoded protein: CSATSSAQETQYF.

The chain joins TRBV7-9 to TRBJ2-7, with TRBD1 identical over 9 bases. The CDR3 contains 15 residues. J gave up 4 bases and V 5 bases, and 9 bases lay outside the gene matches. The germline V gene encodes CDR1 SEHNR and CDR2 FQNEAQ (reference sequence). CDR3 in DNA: TGTGCCAGCAGCAAAGTACAGGGGGCGGCATACGAGCAGTACTTC. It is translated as CASSKVQGAAYEQYF.

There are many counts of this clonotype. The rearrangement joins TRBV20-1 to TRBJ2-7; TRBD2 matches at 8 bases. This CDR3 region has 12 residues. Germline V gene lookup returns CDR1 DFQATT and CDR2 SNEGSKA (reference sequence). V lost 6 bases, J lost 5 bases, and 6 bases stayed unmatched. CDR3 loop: CSAGGAGDEQYF. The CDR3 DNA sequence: TGCAGTGCCGGGGGGGCGGGAGACGAGCAGTACTTC.

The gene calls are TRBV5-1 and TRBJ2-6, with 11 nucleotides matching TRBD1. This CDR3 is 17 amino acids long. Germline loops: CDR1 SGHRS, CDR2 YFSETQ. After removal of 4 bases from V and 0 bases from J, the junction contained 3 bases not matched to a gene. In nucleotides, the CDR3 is TGCGCCAGCAGCCACGGACAGGGGGCCTCTGGGGCCAACGTCCTGACTTTC. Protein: CASSHGQGASGANVLTF.

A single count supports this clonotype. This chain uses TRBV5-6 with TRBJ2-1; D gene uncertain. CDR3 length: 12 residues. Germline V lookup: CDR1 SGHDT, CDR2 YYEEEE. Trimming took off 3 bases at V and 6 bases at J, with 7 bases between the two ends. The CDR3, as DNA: TGTGCCAGCAGCTCAGGTATCAATGAGCAGTTCTTC. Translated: CASSSGINEQFF.

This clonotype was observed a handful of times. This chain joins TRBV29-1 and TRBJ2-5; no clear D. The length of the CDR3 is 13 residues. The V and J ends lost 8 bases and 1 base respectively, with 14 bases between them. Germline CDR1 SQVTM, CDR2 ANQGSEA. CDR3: CSIPVPTQETQYF. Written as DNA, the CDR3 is TGCAGCATCCCCGTCCCAACCCAAGAGACCCAGTACTTC.

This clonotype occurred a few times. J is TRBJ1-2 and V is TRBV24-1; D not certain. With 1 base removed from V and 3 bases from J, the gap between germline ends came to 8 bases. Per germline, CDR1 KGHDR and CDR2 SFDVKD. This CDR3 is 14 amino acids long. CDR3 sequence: CATSDFGRDYGYTF. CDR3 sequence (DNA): TGTGCCACCAGTGATTTCGGGCGAGACTATGGCTACACCTTC.

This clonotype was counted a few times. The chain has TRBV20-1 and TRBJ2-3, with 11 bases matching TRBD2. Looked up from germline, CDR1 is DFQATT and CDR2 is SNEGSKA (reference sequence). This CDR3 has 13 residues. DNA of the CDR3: TGCAGCGTGGGACTAGCGGGCACAGATACGCAGTATTTT. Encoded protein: CSVGLAGTDTQYF.

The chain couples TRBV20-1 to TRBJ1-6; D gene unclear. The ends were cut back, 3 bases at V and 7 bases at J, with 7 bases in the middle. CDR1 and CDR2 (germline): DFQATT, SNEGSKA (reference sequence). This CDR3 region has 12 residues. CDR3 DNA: TGCAGTGCTAGCCTGCGGAATTCACCCCTCCACTTT. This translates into CSASLRNSPLHF.

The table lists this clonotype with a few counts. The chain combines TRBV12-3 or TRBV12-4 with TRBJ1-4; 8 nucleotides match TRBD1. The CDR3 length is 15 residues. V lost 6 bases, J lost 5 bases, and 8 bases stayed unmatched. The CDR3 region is CASSKGGTGNEKLFF. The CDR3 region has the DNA TGTGCCAGCAGCAAGGGCGGGACAGGAAATGAAAAACTGTTTTTT.

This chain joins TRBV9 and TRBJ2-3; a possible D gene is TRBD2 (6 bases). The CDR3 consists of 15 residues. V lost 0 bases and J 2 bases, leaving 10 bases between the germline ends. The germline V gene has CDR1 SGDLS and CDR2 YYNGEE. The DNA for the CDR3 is TGTGCCAGCAGCGTAGTAGCGGCCTTCACAGATACGCAGTATTTT. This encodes CASSVVAAFTDTQYF. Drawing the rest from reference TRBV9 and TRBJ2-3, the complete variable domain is DSGVTQTPKHLITATGQRVTLRCSPRSGDLSVYWYQQSLDQGLQFLIQYYNGEERAKGNILERFSAQQFPDLHSELNLSSLELGDSALYFCASSVVAAFTDTQYFGPGTRLTVL.

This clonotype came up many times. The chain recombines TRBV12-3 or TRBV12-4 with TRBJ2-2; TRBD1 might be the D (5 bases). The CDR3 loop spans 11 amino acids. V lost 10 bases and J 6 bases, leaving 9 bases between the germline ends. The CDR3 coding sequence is TGTGCCACCCAGGGTCCCGGGGAGCTGTTTTTT. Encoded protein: CATQGPGELFF.

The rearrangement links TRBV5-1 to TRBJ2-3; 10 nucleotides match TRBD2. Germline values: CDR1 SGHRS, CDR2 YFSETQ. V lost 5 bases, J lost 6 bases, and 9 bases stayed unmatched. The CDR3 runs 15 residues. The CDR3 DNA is TGCGCCAGCAGTATTAGCGGGGGGAGTATGGATACGCAGTATTTT. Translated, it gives CASSISGGSMDTQYF.

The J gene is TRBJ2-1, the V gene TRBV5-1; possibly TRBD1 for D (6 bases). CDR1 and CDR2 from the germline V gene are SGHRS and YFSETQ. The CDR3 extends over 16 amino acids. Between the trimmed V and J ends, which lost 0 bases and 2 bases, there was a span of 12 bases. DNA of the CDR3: TGCGCCAGCAGCTTGGCCGTGGGGGCCACCTACAATGAGCAGTTCTTC. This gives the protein CASSLAVGATYNEQFF.

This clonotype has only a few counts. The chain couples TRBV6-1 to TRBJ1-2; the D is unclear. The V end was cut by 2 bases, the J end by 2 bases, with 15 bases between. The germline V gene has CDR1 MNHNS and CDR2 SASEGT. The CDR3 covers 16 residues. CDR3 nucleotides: TGTGCCAGCAGTGAAAGTATGGGGTTTGGCAACTATGGCTACACCTTC. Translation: CASSESMGFGNYGYTF.

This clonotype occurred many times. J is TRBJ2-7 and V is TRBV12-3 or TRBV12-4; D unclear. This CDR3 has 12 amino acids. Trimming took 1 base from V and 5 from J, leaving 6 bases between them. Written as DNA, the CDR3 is TGTGCCAGCAGTTTAGGTCTACACGAGCAGTACTTC. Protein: CASSLGLHEQYF.

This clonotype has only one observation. For the CDR3, the DNA is TGTGCCAGCAGCCCTAGGGGGGAACTAGAAAACAATGAGCAGTTCTTC. This sequence encodes CASSPRGELENNEQFF. The rearrangement uses TRBV7-3 and TRBJ2-1; D is tentatively TRBD1 or TRBD2 (6 bases each). This CDR3 contains 16 residues. V lost 5 bases to trimming and J lost 5 bases, with 19 bases between them. Per the germline V gene, CDR1 is SGHTA and CDR2 is FQGTGA.